The 16 T cell receptor beta chains given below trace back to one sample, sequenced in a study of T cells in localized non-small cell lung cancer. Sequencing used immunoSEQ multiplex PCR; TCRdb keeps in-frame clones, though not all of them. Among some 33,000 clones listed, 91% were seen once. This specimen was PBMCs, taken before any cancer treatment. The source of these receptors is a man between 40 and 70 years old with stage II lung adenocarcinoma.

The CDR3 DNA follows: TGTGCCAGCAGCACAGGACTAGCGGGAGGTTTTGGCGCCTACAATGAGCAGTTCTTC. This translates into CASSTGLAGGFGAYNEQFF. The V gene is TRBV11-2, the J gene TRBJ2-1; 14 nucleotides match TRBD2. The CDR3 length is 19 residues. Germline-derived CDR1 and CDR2 are SGHAT and FQNNGV. V gave up 5 bases and J gave up 2 bases; unmatched junction bases: 11. The variable domain in full, with the rest retrieved from reference TRBV11-2 and TRBJ2-1, is EAGVAQSPRYKIIEKRQSVAFWCNPISGHATLYWYQQILGQGPKLLIQFQNNGVVDDSQLPKDRFSAERLKGVDSTLKIQPAKLEDSAVYLCASSTGLAGGFGAYNEQFFGPGTRLTVL.

The rearrangement uses TRBV10-3 and TRBJ2-7; D not resolved. Trimming took off 6 bases at V and 5 bases at J, with 8 bases between the two ends. The length of the CDR3 is 11 residues. Germline V gene lookup returns CDR1 ENHRY and CDR2 SYGVKD. DNA for the CDR3: TGTGCCATCAGCTCGTATGACGAGCAGTACTTC. Translation gives CAISSYDEQYF.

The chain recombines TRBV14 with TRBJ2-1, with 14 nucleotides matching TRBD2. The germline V gene has CDR1 SGHDN and CDR2 FVKESK. CDR3 length equals 17 residues. Germline trimming cut 5 bases from V and 8 bases from J; bases unmatched to any gene: 11. CDR3: CASSNLLGLAGVDEQFF. In DNA form, the CDR3 reads TGTGCCAGCAGCAACCTATTGGGACTAGCGGGAGTGGATGAGCAGTTCTTC.

The chain combines TRBV7-9 with TRBJ2-5, with D perhaps matching TRBD1 (5 bases). The CDR3 spans 11 residues. CDR1 SEHNR and CDR2 FQNEAQ come from the germline V gene (reference sequence). Trimming shortened V by 8 bases and J by 3 bases, and 7 bases separated the two germline ends. CDR3 in amino acids: CASGREETQYF. In DNA form, the CDR3 reads TGTGCCAGCGGCAGGGAAGAGACCCAGTACTTC.

V is TRBV29-1 and J is TRBJ1-3; D perhaps matches TRBD1 (5 bases). The V end was cut by 6 bases, the J end by 0 bases, with 15 bases between. Germline CDR1 reads SQVTM; CDR2 reads ANQGSEA. The CDR3 has 15 amino acids. CDR3 in amino acids: CSVGGDGSSGNTIYF. CDR3 bases: TGCAGCGTGGGGGGGGACGGAAGCTCTGGAAACACCATATATTTT.

The chain recombines TRBV28 with TRBJ2-7, with 9 bases lining up with TRBD1. This CDR3 contains 14 residues. V dropped 7 bases and J dropped 2; count of bases not matched to a gene: 6. Germline loops: CDR1 MDHEN, CDR2 SYDVKM. DNA for the CDR3: TGTGCCAGCATCACGACAGGGGGAGCCTACGAGCAGTACTTC. Residues: CASITTGGAYEQYF. Looking up the rest from reference TRBV28 and TRBJ2-7 gives the full variable domain: DVKVTQSSRYLVKRTGEKVFLECVQDMDHENMFWYRQDPGLGLRLIYFSYDVKMKEKGDIPEGYSVSREKKERFSLILESASTNQTSMYLCASITTGGAYEQYFGPGTRLTVT.

J is TRBJ1-2 and V is TRBV6-5; D remains unclear. V was cut by 4 bases and J by 2 bases, with 11 bases left in between. Germline CDR1 and CDR2: MNHEY and SVGAGI. This CDR3 has 14 residues. CDR3 in amino acids: CASSSMTENYGYTF. The CDR3 DNA reads TGTGCCAGCAGTTCGATGACTGAAAACTATGGCTACACCTTC.

The J gene is TRBJ1-2, the V gene TRBV29-1, with D possibly matching TRBD1 (5 bases). V was trimmed by 6 bases and J by 4 bases, leaving 9 bases between them. The CDR3 sequence is 11 residues long. CDR1 is SQVTM, CDR2 ANQGSEA, per germline. CDR3 region: CSVSTAYGYTF. The CDR3 DNA sequence: TGCAGCGTATCGACAGCCTATGGCTACACCTTC.

The chain recombines TRBV29-1 with TRBJ1-1; a possible D gene is TRBD1 (6 bases). Looked up from germline, CDR1 is SQVTM and CDR2 is ANQGSEA. V was pared by 4 bases and J by 5 bases, with 20 bases between. CDR3 length: 15 amino acids. The CDR3 loop is CSVGGTTDGRTEAFF. CDR3 sequence (DNA): TGCAGCGTTGGGGGGACAACAGATGGAAGAACTGAAGCTTTCTTT.

The chain uses TRBV5-6 and TRBJ2-1; a possible D gene is TRBD1 (5 bases). The length of the CDR3 is 13 residues. The V and J ends lost 0 bases and 8 bases respectively, with 9 bases between them. Germline loops: CDR1 SGHDT, CDR2 YYEEEE. CDR3 residues: CASSLAGSDEQFF. CDR3 in DNA: TGTGCCAGCAGCTTGGCAGGGTCTGATGAGCAGTTCTTC.

The J gene is TRBJ2-2, the V gene TRBV6-1, with 7 bases matching TRBD1. V was clipped by 3 bases and J by 7 bases; unmatched bases: 5. The CDR3 spans 14 residues. Germline V gives CDR1 MNHNS, CDR2 SASEGT. Here the CDR3 reads CASSDSQGVGELFF. In DNA, the CDR3 is TGTGCCAGCAGTGACTCCCAGGGGGTCGGGGAGCTGTTTTTT.

The chain links TRBV9 to TRBJ2-3, with TRBD2 matching 7 bases. V lost 4 bases, J lost 4 bases, and 6 bases stayed unmatched. Germline CDR1 reads SGDLS; CDR2 reads YYNGEE. The CDR3 covers 14 residues. The CDR3 sequence: CASSTGLGPDTQYF. The CDR3 DNA is TGTGCCAGCAGCACAGGACTAGGCCCAGATACGCAGTATTTT.

This chain joins TRBV7-9 and TRBJ2-7; 10 nucleotides line up with TRBD1. The CDR3 length is 15 residues. Unmatched junction bases numbered 7, after V lost 4 bases and J lost 4 bases. CDR1 and CDR2 (germline): SEHNR, FQNEAQ (reference sequence). The CDR3 nucleotides read TGTGCCAGCAGCTGGAGGACAGGGGGACATTACGAGCAGTACTTC. Translated: CASSWRTGGHYEQYF.

The rearrangement uses TRBV6-1 and TRBJ1-1; D ambiguous. The CDR3 runs 13 residues. The V gene lost 2 bases and the J gene lost 5 bases, with 9 bases spanning the gap. Germline V gene lookup returns CDR1 MNHNS and CDR2 SASEGT. The CDR3, as DNA: TGTGCCAGCAGTGAACCGAGGTGGACTGAAGCTTTCTTT. Encoded protein: CASSEPRWTEAFF.

V is TRBV28 and J is TRBJ2-5, with TRBD1 matching over 7 bases. The germline V gene has CDR1 MDHEN and CDR2 SYDVKM. The CDR3 extends over 14 amino acids. The V gene end was trimmed by 6 bases and the J gene end by 4 bases; junction bases not matched to a gene: 8. The CDR3 region is CASRSSTGRETQYF. The CDR3 bases are TGTGCCAGCAGATCATCGACAGGGAGAGAGACCCAGTACTTC.

This chain uses TRBV9 with TRBJ1-2; D perhaps matches TRBD1 (6 bases). CDR1 is SGDLS, CDR2 YYNGEE, per germline. The V end lost 4 bases, the J end lost 4 bases, and 8 bases lay between the germline ends. The CDR3 spans 12 residues. The CDR3 is CASSLDSYGYTF. The CDR3 DNA sequence: TGTGCCAGCAGCTTGGACAGCTATGGCTACACCTTC.